The entry below gives a single T cell receptor beta chain sequence along with its context. Antigen unknown. The CDR3 loop spans 12 amino acids. The germline V gene encodes CDR1 SGHNT and CDR2 YENEEA. The ends were cut back, 0 bases at V and 7 bases at J, with 7 bases in the middle. These data belong to a study of OX40 agonist ivuxolimab in advanced cancers. Study-level results: Nonresponders included some who also had low normalized T-cell clonal expansion. Determination of antigen specificity was not performed for the expanded peripheral T cells. Clonal expansion by week 6 occurred in CD4+ and CD8+ blood T cells (at 0.1 to 3.0 mg/kg).

The protocol was immunoSEQ multiplex PCR, while the TCRdb copy is restricted to in-frame clones and leaves out a portion. This table has about 100,000 clones, around 90% appearing once. The source was CD4+ or CD8+ T cells sorted from blood, collected in a trial of the OX40 agonist ivuxolimab. The source of this sequence is an adult with an advanced solid tumor such as melanoma, head and neck, liver or kidney cancer. This chain connects TRBV11-3 to TRBJ2-7; D uncertain. The CDR3 sequence is CASSLEFGEQYF. In nucleotides, the CDR3 is TGTGCCAGCAGCTTAGAGTTTGGTGAGCAGTACTTC.